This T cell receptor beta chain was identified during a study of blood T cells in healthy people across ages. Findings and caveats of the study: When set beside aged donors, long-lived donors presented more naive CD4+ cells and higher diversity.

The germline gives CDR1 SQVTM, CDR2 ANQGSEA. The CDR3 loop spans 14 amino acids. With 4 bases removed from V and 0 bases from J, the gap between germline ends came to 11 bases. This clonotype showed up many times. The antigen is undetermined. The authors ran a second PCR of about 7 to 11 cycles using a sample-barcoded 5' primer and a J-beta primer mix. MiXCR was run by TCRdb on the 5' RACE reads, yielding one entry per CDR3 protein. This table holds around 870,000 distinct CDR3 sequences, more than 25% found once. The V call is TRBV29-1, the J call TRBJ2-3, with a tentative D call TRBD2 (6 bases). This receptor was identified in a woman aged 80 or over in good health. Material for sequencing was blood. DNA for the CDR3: TGCAGCGTTGTCCGCGGGGATAGCACAGATACGCAGTATTTT. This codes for CSVVRGDSTDTQYF.